The 29 T cell receptor beta chains given below trace back to one sample, sequenced in a study of control samples from healthy donors and cancer patients. The protocol was immunoSEQ multiplex PCR, while the TCRdb copy is restricted to in-frame clones and leaves out a portion. The sample carries about 64,000 clones, roughly 90% recorded once. The sample was PBMCs. All receptors come from a man in his forties with colorectal cancer.

The chain couples TRBV29-1 to TRBJ2-5; TRBD2 agrees at 10 bases. The trim removed 5 bases at V and 5 bases at J, leaving 8 bases unmatched. Germline CDR1 and CDR2: SQVTM and ANQGSEA. The CDR3 consists of 14 residues. The CDR3: CSVRSGGASETQYF. Here the CDR3 DNA reads TGCAGCGTTAGAAGCGGGGGGGCAAGTGAGACCCAGTACTTC.

The chain couples TRBV7-9 to TRBJ1-4; D is unresolved. CDR3 length: 14 residues. The germline CDR1 and CDR2 sequences are SEHNR and FQNEAQ (reference sequence). Trimming left V 1 base short and J 1 base short, with 4 bases between. CDR3 loop: CASSLERTNEKLFF. The DNA for the CDR3 is TGTGCCAGCAGCTTAGAGCGAACTAATGAAAAACTGTTTTTT.

This sequence joins TRBV7-2 and TRBJ1-2; no firm D call. V lost 1 base to trimming and J lost 7 bases, with 10 bases between them. This CDR3 comprises 13 residues. Per the germline V gene, CDR1 is SGHTA and CDR2 is FQGNSA. The CDR3 region has the DNA TGTGCCAGCAGCTTAGTGGCAGGCCTTGGCTACACCTTC. This codes for CASSLVAGLGYTF.

This chain joins TRBV19 and TRBJ1-1; no definite D call. Germline V gives CDR1 LNHDA, CDR2 SQIVND (reference sequence). The length of the CDR3 is 13 residues. Trimming removed 3 bases from V and 1 base from J, with 6 bases in between. CDR3 nucleotide sequence: TGTGCCAGTAGTATCCAGGAGAACACTGAAGCTTTCTTT. It specifies CASSIQENTEAFF.

V usage is TRBV11-3 and J usage is TRBJ2-1; TRBD2 matches 8 bases. V shed 4 bases, J shed 4 bases, and the junction held 9 bases outside the gene matches. Per germline, CDR1 SGHNT and CDR2 YENEEA. The CDR3 is made up of 16 amino acids. CDR3 nucleotide sequence: TGTGCCAGCAGCTCTGAACCGGGACTAGGGTACAATGAGCAGTTCTTC. Protein product: CASSSEPGLGYNEQFF.

This chain uses TRBV6-4 with TRBJ1-2; D perhaps matches TRBD1 (6 bases). V gave up 5 bases and J gave up 2 bases, with 15 bases separating them. Germline CDR1 reads MRHNA; CDR2 reads SNTAGT. The length of the CDR3 is 15 residues. CDR3 amino acids: CASSKEAGANYGYTF. The CDR3 region has the DNA TGTGCCAGCAGTAAAGAGGCAGGGGCGAACTATGGCTACACCTTC.

V gene TRBV7-8 combines with J gene TRBJ1-1; D gene uncertain. The length of the CDR3 is 15 residues. V was shortened by 5 bases and J by 3 bases, with 16 bases between the two germline ends. Germline V gene data show CDR1 as SGHVS and CDR2 as FQNEAQ. DNA for the CDR3: TGTGCCAGCAGCCAGCGAGGTACTTCGGACACTGAAGCTTTCTTT. Residues: CASSQRGTSDTEAFF. The full variable domain, in which reference TRBV7-8 and TRBJ1-1 provide the parts outside the CDR3, is GAGVSQSPRYKVAKRGQDVALRCDPISGHVSLFWYQQALGQGPEFLTYFQNEAQLDKSGLPSDRFFAERPEGSVSTLKIQRTQQEDSAVYLCASSQRGTSDTEAFFGQGTRLTVV.

The J gene is TRBJ2-3, the V gene TRBV6-6, with D hard to call. This CDR3 has 16 amino acids. Between the trimmed V and J ends, which lost 0 bases and 0 bases, there was a span of 10 bases. Germline-derived CDR1 and CDR2 are MNHNY and SVGAGI (reference sequence). The DNA for the CDR3 is TGTGCCAGCAGTTACTCTTCCCAGTCTAGCACAGATACGCAGTATTTT. Its translation is CASSYSSQSSTDTQYF.

The V gene is TRBV3-1 (or the pseudogene TRBV3-2), the J gene TRBJ1-2; D may be TRBD1 (6 bases). The CDR3 runs to 15 residues. The germline gives CDR1 LGHDT, CDR2 YNNKEL (reference sequence). V gave up 1 base and J gave up 1 base, with 10 bases separating them. The CDR3 reads CASSQADRFNYGYTF. CDR3 sequence (DNA): TGTGCCAGCAGCCAAGCGGACAGATTTAACTATGGCTACACCTTC.

The sample holds one count of this clone. The genes are TRBV12-3 or TRBV12-4 and TRBJ2-1; no reliable D call. Trimming took off 2 bases at V and 10 bases at J, with 6 bases between the two ends. This CDR3 spans 11 amino acids. DNA for the CDR3: TGTGCCAGCAGTTTATTGCTGGAGCAGTTCTTC. Translation: CASSLLLEQFF.

This chain uses TRBV9 with TRBJ2-2, with 8 bases that match TRBD2. With 0 bases clipped from V and 1 base from J, the junction kept 2 bases outside the gene matches. The CDR3 sequence is 16 residues long. Germline CDR1 is SGDLS and CDR2 is YYNGEE. The CDR3 reads CASSVELAVNTGELFF. The CDR3 DNA reads as TGTGCCAGCAGCGTAGAACTAGCGGTGAACACCGGGGAGCTGTTTTTT.

The V call is TRBV11-3, the J call TRBJ2-1, with 8 nucleotides matching TRBD2. The CDR3 is made up of 15 amino acids. CDR1 and CDR2 (germline): SGHNT, YENEEA. Losses at the gene ends were 4 bases for V and 7 bases for J; bases not matched to a gene: 9. CDR3 sequence reads: CASSWAGTRINEQFF. The CDR3 bases are TGTGCCAGCAGCTGGGCCGGGACTAGGATTAATGAGCAGTTCTTC.

The V call is TRBV7-3, the J call TRBJ2-1; 7 bases line up with TRBD1. V was pared by 5 bases and J by 5 bases, with 3 bases of the junction left unmatched. This CDR3 contains 13 residues. CDR1 is SGHTA and CDR2 is FQGTGA in the germline V gene. In DNA form, the CDR3 reads TGTGCCAGCAGCACGGACAGGAACAATGAGCAGTTCTTC. It yields the protein CASSTDRNNEQFF.

The rearrangement links TRBV5-6 to TRBJ1-5; 9 bases are shared with TRBD1. Germline V gene data show CDR1 as SGHDT and CDR2 as YYEEEE. The V gene end was trimmed by 2 bases and the J gene end by 1 base; junction bases not matched to a gene: 4. The CDR3 runs 16 residues. The CDR3: CASSFWTGVSNQPQHF. The CDR3 DNA reads as TGTGCCAGCAGCTTTTGGACAGGGGTCAGCAATCAGCCCCAGCATTTT.

V gene TRBV15 combines with J gene TRBJ1-4; the match to TRBD1 covers 9 bases. The CDR3 is 17 residues long. CDR1 is LNHNV, CDR2 YYDKDF, per germline (reference sequence). V was clipped by 0 bases and J by 6 bases; unmatched bases: 8. The CDR3 reads CATSRDSGGTGHEKLFF. DNA of the CDR3: TGTGCCACCAGCAGAGATTCTGGCGGGACAGGGCATGAAAAACTGTTTTTT.

The chain links TRBV5-1 to TRBJ2-3; D is possibly TRBD1 (5 bases). Trimming removed 4 bases from V and 2 bases from J, with 17 bases in between. CDR1 SGHRS and CDR2 YFSETQ come from the germline V gene. The CDR3 is made up of 16 amino acids. CDR3 residues: CASSRFLGGHTDTQYF. CDR3 nucleotide sequence: TGCGCCAGCAGCCGCTTTTTAGGTGGACACACAGATACGCAGTATTTT.

V gene TRBV30 combines with J gene TRBJ1-5; 8 nucleotides agree with TRBD1. V was pared by 4 bases and J by 6 bases, with 5 bases of the junction left unmatched. CDR3 length equals 13 residues. Germline V lookup: CDR1 GTSNPN, CDR2 SVGIG (reference sequence). CDR3 residues: CAWNDRGGQPQHF. The DNA for the CDR3 is TGTGCCTGGAATGACAGGGGCGGTCAGCCCCAGCATTTT.

J is TRBJ2-1 and V is TRBV9; weak D call: TRBD2 (5 bases). The CDR3 runs to 14 residues. Germline values: CDR1 SGDLS, CDR2 YYNGEE. Trimming took 3 bases from V and 6 from J, leaving 13 bases between them. The CDR3 is CASSASLGLNEQFF. The CDR3 DNA follows: TGTGCCAGCAGCGCGTCCCTTGGACTCAATGAGCAGTTCTTC.

J is TRBJ1-2 and V is TRBV5-1; D remains unclear. Trimming took 4 bases from V and 5 from J, leaving 18 bases between them. Looked up from germline, CDR1 is SGHRS and CDR2 is YFSETQ. This CDR3 has 15 amino acids. CDR3 DNA: TGCGCCAGCAGCGAGGCGGGTGTCAGCATTTATGGCTACACCTTC. Its protein is CASSEAGVSIYGYTF.

The rearrangement links TRBV27 to TRBJ1-6; 7 bases are a match to TRBD1. J gave up 6 bases and V 4 bases, and 9 bases lay outside the gene matches. The CDR3 sequence is 16 residues long. Germline V CDR1 and CDR2: MNHEY, SMNVEV (reference sequence). The CDR3 coding sequence is TGTGCCAGCAGTTCACAGGGGCCGGGGGGTAATTCACCCCTCCACTTT. Translated, it gives CASSSQGPGGNSPLHF.

The chain recombines TRBV5-1 with TRBJ2-1; D may be TRBD2 (6 bases). Germline V gene sequence: CDR1 SGHRS, CDR2 YFSETQ. V lost 6 bases and J lost 2, with 12 bases in between. The CDR3 is made up of 14 amino acids. CDR3 loop: CASNVAATYNEQFF. In DNA form, the CDR3 reads TGCGCCAGCAACGTAGCGGCTACCTACAATGAGCAGTTCTTC.

The table lists this clone with a few counts. CDR3 residues: CASSMGQGVRPYGYTF. CDR3 sequence (DNA): TGCGCCAGCAGCATGGGACAGGGGGTGCGGCCCTATGGCTACACCTTC. The chain employs TRBV5-1 and TRBJ1-2; TRBD1 aligns across 11 bases. The germline V gene encodes CDR1 SGHRS and CDR2 YFSETQ. Unmatched junction bases numbered 9, after V lost 4 bases and J lost 4 bases. The CDR3 contains 16 residues.

The chain combines TRBV7-6 with TRBJ2-7; 13 bases agree with TRBD2. This CDR3 contains 19 residues. From germline, CDR1 is SGHVS and CDR2 FNYEAQ. The J segment lost 5 bases and the V segment lost 5 bases, leaving 18 bases of the junction unmatched. Written as DNA, the CDR3 is TGTGCCAGCAGCCCTACCTGGACTAGCGGGGGAGGGACCCCCCACGAGCAGTACTTC. Translation gives CASSPTWTSGGGTPHEQYF.

This chain connects TRBV5-6 to TRBJ2-6; a possible D gene is TRBD1 (6 bases). This CDR3 has 16 amino acids. The germline V and J ends were trimmed by 3 bases and 3 bases, with 13 bases remaining between them. Germline V gives CDR1 SGHDT, CDR2 YYEEEE. The CDR3 nucleotides read TGTGCCAGCAGCTACCCGACAGGAGGTGGGGCCAACGTCCTGACTTTC. Encoded protein: CASSYPTGGGANVLTF.

The J gene is TRBJ2-7, the V gene TRBV7-3; 11 bases match TRBD1. The CDR3 covers 16 residues. Germline V gene lookup returns CDR1 SGHTA and CDR2 FQGTGA. V was clipped by 2 bases and J by 5 bases; unmatched bases: 8. The DNA of the CDR3 is TGTGCCAGCAGCTTAGGTAGGACAGGGGGCCAGAACGAGCAGTACTTC. Residues: CASSLGRTGGQNEQYF.

The genes are TRBV30 and TRBJ1-5; TRBD1 might be the D (6 bases). The germline CDR1 and CDR2 sequences are GTSNPN and SVGIG (reference sequence). There are 15 residues in the CDR3. V lost 0 bases and J lost 1, with 10 bases in between. The CDR3 coding sequence is TGTGCCTGGAGTGTGTCAGGGGTAAGCAATCAGCCCCAGCATTTT. It specifies CAWSVSGVSNQPQHF.

The rearrangement joins TRBV7-6 to TRBJ1-2; 7 nucleotides agree with TRBD1. The CDR3 is made up of 13 amino acids. V was clipped by 6 bases and J by 8 bases; unmatched bases: 9. Germline values: CDR1 SGHVS, CDR2 FNYEAQ. CDR3 protein: CASSQGGLVGYTF. In DNA form, the CDR3 reads TGTGCCAGCAGTCAGGGGGGGCTTGTCGGCTACACCTTC. Combining the CDR3 with reference TRBV7-6 and TRBJ1-2 gives the whole variable domain GAGVSQSPRYKVTKRGQDVALRCDPISGHVSLYWYRQALGQGPEFLTYFNYEAQQDKSGLPNDRFSAERPEGSISTLTIQRTEQRDSAMYRCASSQGGLVGYTFGSGTRLTVV.

The J gene is TRBJ2-1, the V gene TRBV14; D assignment may be TRBD1 or TRBD2 (5 bases each). V dropped 5 bases and J dropped 6 bases, with 23 bases sitting between them. Germline loops: CDR1 SGHDN, CDR2 FVKESK. This CDR3 is built from 17 residues. The CDR3 region has the DNA TGTGCCAGCAGCACTTTATTGGGGCCGCGAGGGGCCAATGAGCAGTTCTTC. Translating gives CASSTLLGPRGANEQFF.

The rearrangement links TRBV5-1 to TRBJ1-1; 7 bases align to TRBD1. The CDR3 spans 13 residues. CDR1 is SGHRS, CDR2 YFSETQ, per germline. With 4 bases clipped from V and 7 bases from J, the junction kept 7 bases outside the gene matches. The DNA of the CDR3 is TGCGCCAGCAGCGTCGGGGGACAGTTTGAAGCTTTCTTT. Encoded protein: CASSVGGQFEAFF. Drawing the rest from reference TRBV5-1 and TRBJ1-1, the complete variable domain is KAGVTQTPRYLIKTRGQQVTLSCSPISGHRSVSWYQQTPGQGLQFLFEYFSETQRNKGNFPGRFSGRQFSNSRSEMNVSTLELGDSALYLCASSVGGQFEAFFGQGTRLTVV.